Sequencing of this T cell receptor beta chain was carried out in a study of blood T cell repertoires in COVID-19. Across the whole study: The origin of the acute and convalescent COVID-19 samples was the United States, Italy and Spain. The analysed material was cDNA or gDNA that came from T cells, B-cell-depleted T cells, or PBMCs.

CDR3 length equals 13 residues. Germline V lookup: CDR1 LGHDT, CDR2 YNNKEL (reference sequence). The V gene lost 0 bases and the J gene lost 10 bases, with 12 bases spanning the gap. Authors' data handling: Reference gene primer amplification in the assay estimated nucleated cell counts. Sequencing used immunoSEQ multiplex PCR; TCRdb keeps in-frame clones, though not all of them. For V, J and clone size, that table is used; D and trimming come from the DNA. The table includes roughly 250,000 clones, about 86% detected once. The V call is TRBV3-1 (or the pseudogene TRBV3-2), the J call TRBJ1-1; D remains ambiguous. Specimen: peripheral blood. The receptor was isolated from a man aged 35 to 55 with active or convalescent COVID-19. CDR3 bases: TGTGCCAGCAGCCAAGAAGGCTCGGAGGGAGCTTTCTTT. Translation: CASSQEGSEGAFF.